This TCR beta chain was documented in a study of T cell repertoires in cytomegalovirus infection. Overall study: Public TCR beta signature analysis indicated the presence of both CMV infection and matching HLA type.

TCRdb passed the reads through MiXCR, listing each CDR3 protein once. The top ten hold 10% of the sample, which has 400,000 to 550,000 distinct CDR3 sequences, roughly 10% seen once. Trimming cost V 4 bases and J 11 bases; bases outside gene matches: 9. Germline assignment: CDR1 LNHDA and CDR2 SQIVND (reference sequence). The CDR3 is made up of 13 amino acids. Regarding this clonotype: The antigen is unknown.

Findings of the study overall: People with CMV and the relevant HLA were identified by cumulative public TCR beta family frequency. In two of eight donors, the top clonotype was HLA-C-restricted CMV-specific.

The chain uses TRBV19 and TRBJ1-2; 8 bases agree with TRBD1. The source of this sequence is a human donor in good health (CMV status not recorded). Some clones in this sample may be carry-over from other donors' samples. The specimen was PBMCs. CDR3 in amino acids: CASSTPGQASYTF. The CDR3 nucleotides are TGTGCCAGTAGTACTCCGGGACAGGCTTCGTACACCTTC.